This is a list of T cell receptor beta chains from one sample in a study of blood T cell repertoires in COVID-19. Assay: immunoSEQ multiplex PCR; the TCRdb copy retains only in-frame clones and omits some. The top ten clones hold over 1.2% of a sample with tens of thousands of clones, more than 75% of them seen once. Sequencing input: peripheral blood. Source of these receptors: a man aged 45-65 years with acute or convalescent COVID-19. The CDR3 runs from the conserved cysteine through the conserved F or W. The D gene is left open where the match is weak. Where a row states a size, it is once, few, many or the class of an expanded clone; other rows omit it.

J	D	V	size	DNA	CDR3
TRBJ2-2	TRBD2	TRBV2	NA	TGTGCCAGCAGTGAATCGAGCGGGAGGGCCGGGGAGCTGTTTTTT	CASSESSGRAGELFF
TRBJ2-7	TRBD2	TRBV2	NA	TGTGCCAGCAGGCCAACGGCTAGCGGGAGTTGGGACGAGCAGTACTTC	CASRPTASGSWDEQYF
TRBJ2-5	NA	TRBV20-1	NA	TGCAGTGCTGGAGCACAAGAGACCCAGTACTTC	CSAGAQETQYF
TRBJ1-6	NA	TRBV19	few	TGTGCCAGGCAGGGCAGGGTGAATTCACCCCTCCACTTT	CARQGRVNSPLHF
TRBJ2-1	TRBD2	TRBV5-1	NA	TGCGCCAGCAGCTTGGGCGGGACTACTACTAATGAGCAGTTCTTC	CASSLGGTTTNEQFF
TRBJ1-1	NA	TRBV4-1	NA	TGCGCCAGCAGCCCCTCTCTGGTCAGGGGCCCCGCGAGGACTGAAGCTTTCTTT	CASSPSLVRGPARTEAFF
TRBJ2-2	NA	TRBV6-5	NA	TGTGCCAGCAGTTACCTAGGAGGGGTGGTCGGGGAGCTGTTTTTT	CASSYLGGVVGELFF
TRBJ1-6	NA	TRBV19	NA	TGTGCCAGTAAAATCGGGCAGGGTAATTCACCCCTCCACTTT	CASKIGQGNSPLHF
TRBJ2-5	TRBD2	TRBV19	NA	TGTGCCAGTAGTACGTCTCGCGCGGGGGGCCCACAAGAGACCCAGTACTTC	CASSTSRAGGPQETQYF
TRBJ1-5	TRBD1	TRBV6-5	NA	TGTGCCAGCAGTCCGGGACAGGCCAGCAATCAGCCCCAGCATTTT	CASSPGQASNQPQHF
TRBJ1-6	TRBD1	TRBV19	NA	TGTGCCAGTAGTATGCAAGACAGGGTTAATTCACCCCTCCACTTT	CASSMQDRVNSPLHF
TRBJ1-1	NA	TRBV2	NA	TGTGCCAGCGGCGGCGAGACGAACACTGAAGCTTTCTTT	CASGGETNTEAFF
TRBJ2-7	TRBD2	TRBV28	NA	TGTGCCAGCAGAGGGGGGGCTAGCGGGACAGAGCAGTACTTC	CASRGGASGTEQYF
TRBJ1-1	NA	TRBV6-5	once	TGTGCCAGCAGTTACAGTCTAGGGAACACTGAAGCTTTCTTT	CASSYSLGNTEAFF
TRBJ2-7	TRBD1	TRBV6-5	NA	TGTGCCAGCACAGGGGACAGAGACCACGAGCAGTACTTC	CASTGDRDHEQYF
TRBJ1-5	TRBD1	TRBV28	NA	TGTGCCAGCAGTTTAGGGACAGAGAGCAATCAGCCCCAGCATTTT	CASSLGTESNQPQHF
TRBJ1-5	TRBD1	TRBV5-6	NA	TGTGCCAGCAGCTTGGGGGACAGGGCGCAGCCCCAGCATTTT	CASSLGDRAQPQHF
TRBJ2-7	TRBD2	TRBV30	NA	TGTGCCTGGAGTAGGGGTGGAACTAGCGGGAGGGCCTACGAGCAGTACTTC	CAWSRGGTSGRAYEQYF
TRBJ2-3	TRBD2	TRBV7-3	NA	TGTGCCAGCAGCTTAACGTCGGCAGCGGGGGCAAGAGATACGCAGTATTTT	CASSLTSAAGARDTQYF
TRBJ1-5	NA	TRBV19	NA	TGTGCCAGTAGTATAGGAACTTCCAATCAGCCCCAGCATTTT	CASSIGTSNQPQHF
TRBJ2-6	NA	TRBV28	NA	TGTGCCAGCACAGGTAGTGTGGCCAACGTCCTGACTTTC	CASTGSVANVLTF
TRBJ2-3	NA	TRBV19	NA	TGTGCCAGTAGCCGGGGAGGAGGGACGGGAACAGATACGCAGTATTTT	CASSRGGGTGTDTQYF
TRBJ2-1	NA	TRBV28	NA	TGTGCCAGCACAGGGGGGAACTACAATGAGCAGTTCTTC	CASTGGNYNEQFF
TRBJ2-7	TRBD2	TRBV7-9	NA	TGTGCCAGCAGCCCATTAGCGGGGGACGACGAGCAGTACTTC	CASSPLAGDDEQYF
TRBJ1-1	NA	TRBV28	NA	TGTGCCAGCAGCCCGGGACACCTGAACACTGAAGCTTTCTTT	CASSPGHLNTEAFF
TRBJ2-1	TRBD2	TRBV28	NA	TGTGCCAGCAGTTTAAGGACTAGCGGTTACAATGAGCAGTTCTTC	CASSLRTSGYNEQFF
TRBJ2-7	TRBD1	TRBV7-9	NA	TGTGCCAGCAGCCCCAACCCGGGACAGTCTTCGTACGAGCAGTACTTC	CASSPNPGQSSYEQYF
TRBJ2-1	NA	TRBV4-1	NA	TGCGCCAGCAGCCAAGGACACCACGGGGGTGAGCAGTTCTTC	CASSQGHHGGEQFF
TRBJ2-6	NA	TRBV28	NA	TGTGCCAGCATGAGCGGCTCTGAAGGGGCCAACGTCCTGACTTTC	CASMSGSEGANVLTF
TRBJ1-1	TRBD1	TRBV28	once	TGTGCCAGCAGTTTGACAGGGGGCTACACTGAAGCTTTCTTT	CASSLTGGYTEAFF
TRBJ2-1	TRBD2	TRBV7-9	once	TGTGCCAGCAGCTTAGCTGGCGGGAGGTTCAATGAGCAGTTCTTC	CASSLAGGRFNEQFF